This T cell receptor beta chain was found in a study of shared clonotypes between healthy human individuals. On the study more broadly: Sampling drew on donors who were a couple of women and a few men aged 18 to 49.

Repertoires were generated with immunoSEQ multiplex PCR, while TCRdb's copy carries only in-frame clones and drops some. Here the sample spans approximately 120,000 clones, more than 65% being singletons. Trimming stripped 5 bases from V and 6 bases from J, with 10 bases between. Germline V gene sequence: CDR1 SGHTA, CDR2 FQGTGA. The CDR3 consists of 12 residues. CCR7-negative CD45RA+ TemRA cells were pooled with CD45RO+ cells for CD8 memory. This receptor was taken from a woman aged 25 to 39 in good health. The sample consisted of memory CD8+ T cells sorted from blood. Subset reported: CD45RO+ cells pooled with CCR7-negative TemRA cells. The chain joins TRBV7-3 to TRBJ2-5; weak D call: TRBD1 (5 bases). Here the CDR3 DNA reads TGTGCCAGCAGCGGACACATTAAGACCCAGTACTTC. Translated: CASSGHIKTQYF.